This TCR beta chain stems from a study of early T cells in non-severe SARS-CoV-2 infection (dated by TCRdb to the early 2020s). Study-wide context: Because TCR sequencing was done on bulk RNA from unsorted whole blood, the alpha and beta chains could not be paired.

The library relied on 5' RACE. The instrument given in TCRdb is NextSeq 500. In the TCR library protocol, unique molecular identifiers were attached to individual cDNA molecules to correct for PCR bias and sequencing error. Both TCR alpha and beta chains were sequenced, and tight co-correlation was observed between alpha and beta sequence abundances in each sample. In the source study's methods: Decombinator V4 was used to perform V gene, J gene and CDR3 annotation of TCR sequences. Expanded TCRs were defined as changing significantly between any two time points under a Poisson model with p below 0.0001. TCR abundances were normalised to the total number of TCRs sequenced per sample and were expressed as counts per million. TRAV1-2 paired with TRAJ12, TRAJ20 or TRAJ33 defined MAIT TCRs, while TRAV10 paired with TRAJ18 defined iNKT TCRs. A search of VDJdb, accessed on 1 November 2021, was run for TCRs annotated to CMV, EBV and SARS-CoV-2, with TCRs annotated for multiple antigens excluded. TCRdb reran the public reads through fastp at Q25 and MiXCR, keeping productive beta chains. Every entry covers one CDR3 protein and lists the most common genes and DNA from its rows. The V and J calls, along with clone size, are taken from TCRdb and not from the paper's own processing. The sample table holds tens of thousands of distinct CDR3 sequences, of which less than 15% were seen once. The biggest ten clones account for approximately 8.5% of the sample.

This clonotype is judged medium-sized (0.01 to 0.1%). Its antigen target is currently unknown. No much larger clonotype is one base removed from it; base qualities were not supplied. Set within a cohort of healthcare workers in London, UK, this nested case-control study involved weekly PCR testing of nasopharyngeal swabs along with blood sampling. Healthcare workers were recruited during the week of the UK lockdown, between 23 and 31 March 2020, and followed weekly for up to 16 weeks. V was cut back by 7 bases and J by 4 bases, leaving a gap of 18 bases between them. The CDR3 has 15 amino acids, counting the end cysteine and phenylalanine. The DNA shown is the 45-base CDR3, in frame from base 1. Per the germline V gene, SGHAT is the CDR1 and FQNNGV is the CDR2. The paper as a whole reports these results and caveats: Matching against VDJdb was skewed toward anti-spike CD8 responses, likely underestimated virus-specific expansions, and missed private and CD4 specificities.

The source is an adult who was a healthcare worker with PCR-confirmed SARS-CoV-2 infection or an uninfected control (not recorded which). The sequence is built from TRBV11-2 and TRBJ2-3, and perhaps TRBD2 as D gene, on 6 matching bases. The material sequenced was whole blood, taken at baseline. The nucleotide sequence is TGTGCCAGCACCCAACTAGCTACCCGGCCAGATACGCAGTATTTT. It translates as CASTQLATRPDTQYF.